This TCR beta chain derives from a study of cytomegalovirus exposure and HLA in healthy donors. Study background: There were nearly 120 million unique TCR beta sequences, drawn from roughly 200 million T cells, in an earlier analysis.

General study findings and limits: Most TCR sequences were rare, but some public TCRs occurred in many donors.

The PCR ran on 60 Vbeta and 13 Jbeta primers. Per the authors' pipeline: A follow-up analysis tallied about 80 million unique TCR beta chains, roughly 11 million shared. Sequencing was performed with immunoSEQ multiplex PCR; in TCRdb, only in-frame clones are kept and a portion is missing. The V and J calls and clone size were taken over from that table, and D and trimming were inferred from the DNA. The top ten hold 4.3% of the sample, which has over 150,000 clones, less than 85% seen once. V was clipped by 4 bases and J by 6 bases, with 9 bases between them. The CDR3 consists of 12 residues. CDR1 and CDR2 (germline): MNHNY, SVGAGI (reference sequence). The table lists this clone with a few counts. The antigen is not known.

The V and J genes are TRBV6-6 and TRBJ1-2, with D uncertain. Sequences were obtained from PBMCs. This TCR derives from a man aged 40-50 years in good health and CMV-seronegative. CDR3 sequence (DNA): TGTGCCAGCAGTTTCGGCGGGGATGGCTACACCTTC. It yields the protein CASSFGGDGYTF.